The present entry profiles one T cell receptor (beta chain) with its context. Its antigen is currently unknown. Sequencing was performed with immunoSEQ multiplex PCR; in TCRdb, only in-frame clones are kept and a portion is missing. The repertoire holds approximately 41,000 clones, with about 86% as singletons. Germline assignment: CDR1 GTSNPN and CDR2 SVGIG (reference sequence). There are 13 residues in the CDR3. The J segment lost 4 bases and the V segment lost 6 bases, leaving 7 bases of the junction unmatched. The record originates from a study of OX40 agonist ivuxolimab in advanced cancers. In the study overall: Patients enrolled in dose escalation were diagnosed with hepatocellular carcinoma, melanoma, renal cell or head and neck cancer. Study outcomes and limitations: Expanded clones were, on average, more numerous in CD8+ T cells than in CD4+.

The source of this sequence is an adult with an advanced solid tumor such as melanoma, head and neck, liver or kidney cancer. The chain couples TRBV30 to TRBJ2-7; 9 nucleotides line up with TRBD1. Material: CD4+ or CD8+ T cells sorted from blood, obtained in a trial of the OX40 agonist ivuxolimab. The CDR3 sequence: CACRGTGRYEQYF. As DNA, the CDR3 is TGTGCCTGCCGAGGGACAGGGAGGTACGAGCAGTACTTC.